The entry below gives a single T cell receptor (beta chain) sequence along with its context. Time point denoted: newly diagnosed GD, antithyroid drugs for less than 3 months. PBMC-extracted RNA yielded the TCR library. The entry originates in a study of regulatory T cells in long-lasting Graves disease. The germline V gene encodes CDR1 LGHDT and CDR2 YNNKEL (reference sequence). V lost 4 bases to trimming and J lost 7 bases; unmatched junction nucleotides: 9. This CDR3 has 14 amino acids. Arm-PCR of CDR3 regions with iRepertoire HTBI primers generated TCR beta libraries. One entry per CDR3 protein results from TCRdb running MiXCR on the multiplex PCR reads. The table records around 360,000 distinct CDR3 sequences, about 17% of them present only once. The same data also contributed to another study, on T cells in Graves' hyperthyroidism and ophthalmopathy. That work contributes: Hyperthyroidism patients were newly diagnosed, had disease duration under 2 months, and were aged 18 to 65 years.

The source of this sequence is a woman aged 18-30 years with Graves disease. V gene TRBV3-1 combines with J gene TRBJ2-5; 7 bases map to TRBD2. This sample comprised peripheral blood mononuclear cells (PBMCs), obtained at new diagnosis, from a patient treated with antithyroid drugs. The CDR3 is CASSPRGGEVTQYF. The CDR3 DNA reads as TGTGCCAGCAGCCCACGTGGGGGGGAGGTGACCCAGTACTTC.